This T cell receptor (beta chain) was recovered during a study of shared clonotypes between healthy human individuals. Germline CDR1 is GTSNPN and CDR2 is SVGIG (reference sequence). CDR3 length: 15 residues. Sequencing was performed with immunoSEQ multiplex PCR; in TCRdb, only in-frame clones are kept and a portion is missing. The table has about 2.4 million clones, under 95% seen once. A split of CD4+ cells into CD45RA+ naive and CD45RA-negative memory subsets was performed. This clone was picked up one time. At one end, the junction sequence differs from germline, possibly due to a read error. This chain joins TRBV30 and TRBJ2-3; 7 bases line up with TRBD2. The sample comprised naive CD4+ T cells from PBMCs. Subset defined: CD45RA+ positively selected. The sequence derives from a man between 18 and 35 years old in good health. Some clones in this sample may be carry-over from other donors' samples. The CDR3: CARSDLAGDADTQYF. The CDR3 coding sequence is TGTGCCCGGAGTGATCTGGCGGGAGATGCAGATACGCAGTATTTT. Variable domain in full (rest from reference TRBV30 and TRBJ2-3): SQTIHQWPATLVQPVGSPLSLECTVEGTSNPNLYWYRQAAGRGLQLLFYSVGIGQISSEVPQNLSASRPQDRQFILSSKKLLLSDSGFYLCARSDLAGDADTQYFGPGTRLTVL.